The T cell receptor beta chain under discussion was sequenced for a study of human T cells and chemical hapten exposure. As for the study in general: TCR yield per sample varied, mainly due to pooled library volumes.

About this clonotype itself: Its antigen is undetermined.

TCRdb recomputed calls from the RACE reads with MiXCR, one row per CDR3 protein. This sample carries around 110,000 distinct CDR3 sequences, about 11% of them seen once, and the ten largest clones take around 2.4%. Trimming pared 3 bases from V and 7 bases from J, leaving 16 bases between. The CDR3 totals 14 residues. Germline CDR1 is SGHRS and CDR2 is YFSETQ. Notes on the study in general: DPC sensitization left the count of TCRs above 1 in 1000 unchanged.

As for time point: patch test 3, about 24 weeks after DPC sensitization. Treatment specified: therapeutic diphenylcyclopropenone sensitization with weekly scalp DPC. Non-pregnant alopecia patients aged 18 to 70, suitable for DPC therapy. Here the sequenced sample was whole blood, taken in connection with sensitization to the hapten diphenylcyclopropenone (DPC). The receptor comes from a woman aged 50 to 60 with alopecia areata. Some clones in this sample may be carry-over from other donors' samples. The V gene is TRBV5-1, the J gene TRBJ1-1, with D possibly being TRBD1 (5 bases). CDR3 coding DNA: TGCGCCAGCAGCTCTGGGCAGGGTTACAGTGAAGCTTTCTTT. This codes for CASSSGQGYSEAFF.